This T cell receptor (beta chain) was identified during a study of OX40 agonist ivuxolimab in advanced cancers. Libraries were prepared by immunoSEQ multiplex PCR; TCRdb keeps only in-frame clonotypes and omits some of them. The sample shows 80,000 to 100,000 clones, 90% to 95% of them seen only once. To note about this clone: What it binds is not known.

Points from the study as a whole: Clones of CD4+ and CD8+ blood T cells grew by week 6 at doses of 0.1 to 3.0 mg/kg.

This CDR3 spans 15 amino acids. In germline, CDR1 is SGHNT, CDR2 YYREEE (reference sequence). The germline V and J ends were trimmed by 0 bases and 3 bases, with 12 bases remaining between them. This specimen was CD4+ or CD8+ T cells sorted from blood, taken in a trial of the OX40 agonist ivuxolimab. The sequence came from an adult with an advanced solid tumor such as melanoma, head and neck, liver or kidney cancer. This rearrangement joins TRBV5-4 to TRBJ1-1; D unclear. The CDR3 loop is CASSLEPGRHTEAFF. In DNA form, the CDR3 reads TGTGCCAGCAGCTTGGAGCCAGGTCGGCACACTGAAGCTTTCTTT.